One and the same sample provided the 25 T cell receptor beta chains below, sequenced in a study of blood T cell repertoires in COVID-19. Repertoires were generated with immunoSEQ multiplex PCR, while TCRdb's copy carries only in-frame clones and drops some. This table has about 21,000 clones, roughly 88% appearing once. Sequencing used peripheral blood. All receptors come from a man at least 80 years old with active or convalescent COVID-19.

In nucleotides, the CDR3 is TGCGCCAGCAGCCAAGGGACAGGGGGGGCTGAAAAACTGTTTTTT. It encodes CASSQGTGGAEKLFF. The chain recombines TRBV4-3 with TRBJ1-4, with 10 bases aligning to TRBD1. Per the germline V gene, CDR1 is LGHNA and CDR2 is YSLEER. The CDR3 runs to 15 residues. V was clipped by 1 base and J by 7 bases; unmatched bases: 3.

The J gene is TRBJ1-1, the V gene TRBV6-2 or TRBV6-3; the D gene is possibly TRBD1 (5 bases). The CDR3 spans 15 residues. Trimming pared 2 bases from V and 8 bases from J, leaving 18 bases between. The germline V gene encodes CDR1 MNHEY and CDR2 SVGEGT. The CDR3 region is CASSYGGEVELEAFF. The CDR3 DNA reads TGTGCCAGCAGTTACGGGGGGGAAGTCGAACTGGAAGCTTTCTTT.

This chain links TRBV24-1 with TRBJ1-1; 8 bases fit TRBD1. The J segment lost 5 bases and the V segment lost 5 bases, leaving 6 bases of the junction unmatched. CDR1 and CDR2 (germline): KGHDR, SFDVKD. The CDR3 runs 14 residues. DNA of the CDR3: TGTGCCACCAGTGCGTCAGGGGGCCGGACTGAAGCTTTCTTT. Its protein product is CATSASGGRTEAFF.

CDR3 protein: CASSLVLAGIQETQYF. The CDR3 DNA follows: TGCGCCAGCAGCTTGGTTCTAGCGGGGATCCAAGAGACCCAGTACTTC. The V and J genes are TRBV5-1 and TRBJ2-5; 9 positions agree with TRBD2. The CDR3 runs to 16 residues. V shed 0 bases and J 1 base; nucleotides not matched to a gene: 4. Germline lookup yields CDR1 SGHRS and CDR2 YFSETQ.

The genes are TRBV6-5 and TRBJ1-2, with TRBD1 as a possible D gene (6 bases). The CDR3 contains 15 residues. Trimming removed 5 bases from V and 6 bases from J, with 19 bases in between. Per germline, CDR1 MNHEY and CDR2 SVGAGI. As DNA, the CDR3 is TGTGCCAGCAGTACCGGACGGGGGGGGGCGGATGGCTACACCTTC. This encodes CASSTGRGGADGYTF.

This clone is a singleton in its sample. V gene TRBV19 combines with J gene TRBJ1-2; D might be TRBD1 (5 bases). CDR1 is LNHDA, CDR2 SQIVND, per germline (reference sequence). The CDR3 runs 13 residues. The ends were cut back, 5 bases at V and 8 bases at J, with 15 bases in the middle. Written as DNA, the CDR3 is TGTGCCAGTAGTGGACACCGCGACCGGGGCTACACCTTC. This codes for CASSGHRDRGYTF.

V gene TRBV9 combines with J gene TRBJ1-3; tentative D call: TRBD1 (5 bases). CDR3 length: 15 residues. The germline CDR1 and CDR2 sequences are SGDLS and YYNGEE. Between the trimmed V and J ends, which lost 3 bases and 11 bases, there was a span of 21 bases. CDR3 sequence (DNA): TGTGCCAGCAGCGCAGGGCCGGACATCACCTTCTCCATATATTTT. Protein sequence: CASSAGPDITFSIYF.

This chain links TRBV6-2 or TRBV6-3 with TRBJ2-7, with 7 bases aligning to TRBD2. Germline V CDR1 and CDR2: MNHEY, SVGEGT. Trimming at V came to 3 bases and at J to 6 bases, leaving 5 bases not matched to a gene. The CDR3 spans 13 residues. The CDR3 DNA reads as TGTGCCAGCAGTTATTTGGGGAGGGGCGAGCAGTACTTC. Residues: CASSYLGRGEQYF.

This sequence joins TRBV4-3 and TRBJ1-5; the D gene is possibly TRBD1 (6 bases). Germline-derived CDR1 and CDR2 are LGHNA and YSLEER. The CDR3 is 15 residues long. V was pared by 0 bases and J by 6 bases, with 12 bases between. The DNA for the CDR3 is TGCGCCAGCAGCCAAGATGCGGGGGCGGGTCAGCCCCAGCATTTT. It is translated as CASSQDAGAGQPQHF.

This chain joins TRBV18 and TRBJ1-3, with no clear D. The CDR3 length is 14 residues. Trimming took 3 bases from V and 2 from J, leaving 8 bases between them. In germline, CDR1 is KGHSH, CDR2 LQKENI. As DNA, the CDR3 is TGTGCCAGCTCACCGTCCGGAGCTGGAAACACCATATATTTT. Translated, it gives CASSPSGAGNTIYF. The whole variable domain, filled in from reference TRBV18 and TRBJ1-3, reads NAGVMQNPRHLVRRRGQEARLRCSPMKGHSHVYWYRQLPEEGLKFMVYLQKENIIDESGMPKERFSAEFPKEGPSILRIQQVVRGDSAAYFCASSPSGAGNTIYFGEGSWLTVV.

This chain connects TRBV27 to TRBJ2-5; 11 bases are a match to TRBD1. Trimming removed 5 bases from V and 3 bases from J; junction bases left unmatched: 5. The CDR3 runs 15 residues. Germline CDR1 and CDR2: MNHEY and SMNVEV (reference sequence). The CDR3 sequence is CASSVGQGAEETQYF. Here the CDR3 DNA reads TGTGCCAGCAGTGTCGGACAGGGGGCTGAAGAGACCCAGTACTTC.

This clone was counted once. The CDR3 nucleotides read TGTGCCAGCAGCTTTCCGGGACAGTACAATGAGCAGTTCTTC. It specifies CASSFPGQYNEQFF. This chain connects TRBV7-2 to TRBJ2-1; 7 bases line up with TRBD1. The germline CDR1 and CDR2 sequences are SGHTA and FQGNSA. Trimming cost V 3 bases and J 4 bases; bases outside gene matches: 3. This CDR3 is built from 14 residues.

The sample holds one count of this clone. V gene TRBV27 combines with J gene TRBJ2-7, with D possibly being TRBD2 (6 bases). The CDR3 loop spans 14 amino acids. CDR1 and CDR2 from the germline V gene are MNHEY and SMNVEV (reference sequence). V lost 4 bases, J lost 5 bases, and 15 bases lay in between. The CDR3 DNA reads TGTGCCAGCAGTTGGGGGGACGGAGCTAACGAGCAGTACTTC. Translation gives CASSWGDGANEQYF.

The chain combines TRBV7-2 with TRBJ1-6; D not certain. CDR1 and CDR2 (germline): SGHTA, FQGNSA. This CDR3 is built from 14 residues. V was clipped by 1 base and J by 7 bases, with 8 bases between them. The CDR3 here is CASSLEQLNSPLHF. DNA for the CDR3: TGTGCCAGCAGCTTAGAACAGTTAAATTCACCCCTCCACTTT.

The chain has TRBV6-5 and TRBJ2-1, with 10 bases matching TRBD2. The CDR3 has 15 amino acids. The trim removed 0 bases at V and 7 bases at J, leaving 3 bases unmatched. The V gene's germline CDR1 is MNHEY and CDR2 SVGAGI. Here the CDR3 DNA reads TGTGCCAGCAGTTACTCTGGGACTAGCGCTAATGAGCAGTTCTTC. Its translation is CASSYSGTSANEQFF.

The CDR3, as DNA: TGTGCCAGCACACTACGGAATGAGCAGTTCTTC. As protein: CASTLRNEQFF. The chain is built from TRBV6-5 and TRBJ2-1; the D is unclear. The CDR3 totals 11 residues. Germline lookup yields CDR1 MNHEY and CDR2 SVGAGI. The germline V and J ends were trimmed by 7 bases and 7 bases, with 8 bases remaining between them.

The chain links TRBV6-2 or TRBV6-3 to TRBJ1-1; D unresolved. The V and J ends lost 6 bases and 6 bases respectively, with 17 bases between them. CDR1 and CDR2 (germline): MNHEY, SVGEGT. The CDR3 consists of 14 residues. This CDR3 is CASSRTSGGAEAFF. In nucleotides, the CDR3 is TGTGCCAGCAGCCGTACATCCGGAGGCGCTGAAGCTTTCTTT.

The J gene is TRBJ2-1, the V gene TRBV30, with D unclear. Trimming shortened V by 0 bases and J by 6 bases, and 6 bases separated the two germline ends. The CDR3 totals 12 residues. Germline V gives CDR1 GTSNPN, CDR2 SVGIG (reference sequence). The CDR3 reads CAWSVRLNEQFF. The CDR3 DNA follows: TGTGCCTGGAGTGTACGACTCAATGAGCAGTTCTTC. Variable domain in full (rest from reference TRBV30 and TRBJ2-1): SQTIHQWPATLVQPVGSPLSLECTVEGTSNPNLYWYRQAAGRGLQLLFYSVGIGQISSEVPQNLSASRPQDRQFILSSKKLLLSDSGFYLCAWSVRLNEQFFGPGTRLTVL.

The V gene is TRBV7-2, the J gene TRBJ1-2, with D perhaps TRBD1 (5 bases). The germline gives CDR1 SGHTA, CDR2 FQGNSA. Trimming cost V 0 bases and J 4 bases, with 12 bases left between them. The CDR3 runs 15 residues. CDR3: CASSLARQGIYGYTF. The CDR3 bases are TGTGCCAGCAGCTTAGCGCGTCAGGGTATCTATGGCTACACCTTC.

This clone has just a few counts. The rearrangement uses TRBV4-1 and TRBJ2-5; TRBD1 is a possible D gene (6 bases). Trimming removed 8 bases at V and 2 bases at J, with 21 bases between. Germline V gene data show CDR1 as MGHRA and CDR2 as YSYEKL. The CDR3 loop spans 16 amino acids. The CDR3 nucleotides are TGCGCCAGCGCAAACAGGGATTCGCCCTATCAAGAGACCCAGTACTTC. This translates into CASANRDSPYQETQYF.

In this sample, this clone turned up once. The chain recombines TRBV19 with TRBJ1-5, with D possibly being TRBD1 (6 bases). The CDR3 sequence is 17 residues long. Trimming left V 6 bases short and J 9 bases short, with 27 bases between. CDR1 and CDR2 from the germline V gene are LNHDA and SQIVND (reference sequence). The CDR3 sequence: CASRYQPSWGPARPQHF. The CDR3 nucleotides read TGTGCCAGTAGATATCAACCCTCATGGGGGCCCGCGAGGCCCCAGCATTTT.

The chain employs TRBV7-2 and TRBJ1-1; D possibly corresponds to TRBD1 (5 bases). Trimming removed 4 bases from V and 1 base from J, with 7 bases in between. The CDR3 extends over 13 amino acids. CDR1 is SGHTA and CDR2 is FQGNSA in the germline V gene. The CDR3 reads CASSYTGNTEAFF. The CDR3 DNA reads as TGTGCCAGCAGCTATACAGGGAACACTGAAGCTTTCTTT.

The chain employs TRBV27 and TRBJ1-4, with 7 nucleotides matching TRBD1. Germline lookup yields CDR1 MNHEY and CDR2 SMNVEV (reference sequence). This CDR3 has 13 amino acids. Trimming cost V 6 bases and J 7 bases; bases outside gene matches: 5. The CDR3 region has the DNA TGTGCCAGCAGGCTCGGACAGGCTGAAAAACTGTTTTTT. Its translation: CASRLGQAEKLFF.

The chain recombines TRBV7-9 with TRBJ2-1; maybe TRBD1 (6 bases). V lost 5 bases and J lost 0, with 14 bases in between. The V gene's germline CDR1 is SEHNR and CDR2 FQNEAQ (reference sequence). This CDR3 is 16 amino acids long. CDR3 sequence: CASSIPRGSSYNEQFF. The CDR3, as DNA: TGTGCCAGCAGCATCCCCAGGGGAAGCTCCTACAATGAGCAGTTCTTC. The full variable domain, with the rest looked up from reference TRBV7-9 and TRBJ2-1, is DTGVSQNPRHKITKRGQNVTFRCDPISEHNRLYWYRQTLGQGPEFLTYFQNEAQLEKSRLLSDRFSAERPKGSFSTLEIQRTEQGDSAMYLCASSIPRGSSYNEQFFGPGTRLTVL.

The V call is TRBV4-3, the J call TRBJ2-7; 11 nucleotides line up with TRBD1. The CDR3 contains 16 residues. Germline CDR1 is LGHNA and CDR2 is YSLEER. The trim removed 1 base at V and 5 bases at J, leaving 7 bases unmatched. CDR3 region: CASSQVGTGGGHEQYF. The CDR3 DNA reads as TGCGCCAGCAGCCAAGTCGGGACAGGGGGTGGCCACGAGCAGTACTTC.